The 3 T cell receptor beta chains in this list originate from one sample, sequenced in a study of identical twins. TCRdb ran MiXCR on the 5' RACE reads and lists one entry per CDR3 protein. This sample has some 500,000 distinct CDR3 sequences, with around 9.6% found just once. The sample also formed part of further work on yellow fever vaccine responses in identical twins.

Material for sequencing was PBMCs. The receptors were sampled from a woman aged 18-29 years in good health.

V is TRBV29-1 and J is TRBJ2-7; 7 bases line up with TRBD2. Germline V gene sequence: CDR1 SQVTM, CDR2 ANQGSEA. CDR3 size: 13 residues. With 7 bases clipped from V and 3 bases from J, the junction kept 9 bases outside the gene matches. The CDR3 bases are TGCAGCGCCCGTGAGCGGGGTTTCTACGAGCAGTACTTC. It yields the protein CSARERGFYEQYF.

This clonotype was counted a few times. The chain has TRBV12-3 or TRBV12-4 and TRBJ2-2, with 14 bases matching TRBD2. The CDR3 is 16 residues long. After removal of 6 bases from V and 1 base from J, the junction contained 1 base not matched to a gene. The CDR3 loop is CASRTSGGGNTGELFF. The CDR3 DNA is TGTGCCAGCAGGACTAGCGGGGGGGGGAACACCGGGGAGCTGTTTTTT.

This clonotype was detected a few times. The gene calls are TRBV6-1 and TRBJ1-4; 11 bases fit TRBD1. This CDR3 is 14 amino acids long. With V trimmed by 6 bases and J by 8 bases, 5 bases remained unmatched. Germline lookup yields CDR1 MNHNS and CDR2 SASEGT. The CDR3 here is CASRGRDRGEKLFF. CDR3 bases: TGTGCCAGCAGGGGCCGGGACAGGGGGGAAAAACTGTTTTTT.